This TCR beta chain is drawn from a study of blood T cells in healthy people across ages. V was trimmed by 3 bases and J by 5 bases, leaving 19 bases between them. CDR1 is DFQATT, CDR2 SNEGSKA, per germline (reference sequence). The CDR3 spans 15 residues. Overall study results and limits: Estimates drawn from one million T cells were deemed to understate diversity.

With a J-beta primer mix and a sample-barcoded 5' primer, a second PCR ran about 7 to 12 cycles. Using its own MiXCR run on the 5' RACE reads, TCRdb lists one record per CDR3 protein. The sample consists of over 700,000 distinct CDR3 sequences, 20% to 25% of them appearing once. This clonotype was seen only a few times. The antigen is undetermined. Separately, the same data were catalogued under a study of T cells of mothers and their children.

This chain links TRBV20-1 with TRBJ2-5; D may be TRBD2 (7 bases). This TCR was sampled from a boy aged 10-17 years in good health. Source material: blood. The CDR3 is CSASRVGGPGETQYF. The CDR3 DNA sequence: TGCAGTGCTAGTCGGGTCGGGGGGCCCGGGGAGACCCAGTACTTC.